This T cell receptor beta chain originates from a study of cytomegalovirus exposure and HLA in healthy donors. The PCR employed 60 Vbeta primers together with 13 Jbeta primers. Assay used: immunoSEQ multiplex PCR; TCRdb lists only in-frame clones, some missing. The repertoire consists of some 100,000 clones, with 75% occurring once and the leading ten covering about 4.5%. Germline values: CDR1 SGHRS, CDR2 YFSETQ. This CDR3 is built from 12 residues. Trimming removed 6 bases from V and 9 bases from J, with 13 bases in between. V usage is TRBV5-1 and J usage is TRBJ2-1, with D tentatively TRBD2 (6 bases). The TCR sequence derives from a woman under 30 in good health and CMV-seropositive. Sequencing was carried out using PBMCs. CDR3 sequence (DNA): TGCGCCAGCATCGATACTAGCCTTGAGCAGTTCTTC. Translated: CASIDTSLEQFF.